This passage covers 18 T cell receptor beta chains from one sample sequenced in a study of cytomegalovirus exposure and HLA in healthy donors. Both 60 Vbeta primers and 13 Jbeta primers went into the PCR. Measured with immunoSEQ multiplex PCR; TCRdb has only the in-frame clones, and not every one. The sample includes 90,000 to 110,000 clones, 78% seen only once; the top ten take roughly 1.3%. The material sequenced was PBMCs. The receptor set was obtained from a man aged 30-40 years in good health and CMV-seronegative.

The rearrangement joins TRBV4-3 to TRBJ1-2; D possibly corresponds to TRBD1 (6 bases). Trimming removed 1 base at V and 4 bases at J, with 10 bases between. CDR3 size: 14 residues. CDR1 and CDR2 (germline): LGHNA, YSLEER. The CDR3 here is CASSQVEQGYGYTF. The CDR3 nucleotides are TGCGCCAGCAGCCAAGTTGAACAGGGCTATGGCTACACCTTC.

The CDR3 bases are TGCGCCAGCGCCAACATCCCAGCGGGCTACGAGCAGTACTTC. Protein product: CASANIPAGYEQYF. The chain employs TRBV5-1 and TRBJ2-7; tentative D call: TRBD2 (6 bases). The CDR3 runs to 14 residues. The V end was cut by 7 bases, the J end by 3 bases, with 17 bases between. Germline V gene data show CDR1 as SGHRS and CDR2 as YFSETQ.

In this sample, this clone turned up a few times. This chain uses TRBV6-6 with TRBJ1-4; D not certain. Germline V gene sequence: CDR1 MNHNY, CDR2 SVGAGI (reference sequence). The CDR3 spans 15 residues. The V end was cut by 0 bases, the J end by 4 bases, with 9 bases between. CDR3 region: CASSYSPVLNEKLFF. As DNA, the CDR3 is TGTGCCAGCAGTTACTCACCGGTTCTTAATGAAAAACTGTTTTTT.

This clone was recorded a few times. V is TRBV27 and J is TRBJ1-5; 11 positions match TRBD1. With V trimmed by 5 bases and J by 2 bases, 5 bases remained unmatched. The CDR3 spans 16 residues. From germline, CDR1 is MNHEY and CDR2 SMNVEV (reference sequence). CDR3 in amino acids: CASSGGTGGGNQPQHF. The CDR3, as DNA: TGTGCCAGCAGTGGGGGGACAGGGGGAGGCAATCAGCCCCAGCATTTT.

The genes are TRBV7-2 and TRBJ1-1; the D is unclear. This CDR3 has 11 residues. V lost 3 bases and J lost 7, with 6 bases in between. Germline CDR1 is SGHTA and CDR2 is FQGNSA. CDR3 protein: CASSFGVEAFF. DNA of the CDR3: TGTGCCAGCAGCTTCGGAGTTGAAGCTTTCTTT.

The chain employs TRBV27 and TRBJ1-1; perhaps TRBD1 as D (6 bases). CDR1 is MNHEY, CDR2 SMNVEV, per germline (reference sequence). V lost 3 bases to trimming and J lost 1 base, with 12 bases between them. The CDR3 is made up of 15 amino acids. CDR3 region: CASSLIGGANTEAFF. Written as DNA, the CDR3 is TGTGCCAGCAGTTTGATCGGGGGGGCGAACACTGAAGCTTTCTTT.

CDR3 DNA: TGTGCCAGTAGAGCTAGCGGGACCCACGAGCAGTACTTC. It specifies CASRASGTHEQYF. The V call is TRBV19, the J call TRBJ2-7; 9 bases are a match to TRBD2. Germline assignment: CDR1 LNHDA and CDR2 SQIVND (reference sequence). The CDR3 sequence is 13 residues long. J gave up 5 bases and V 6 bases, and 5 bases lay outside the gene matches.

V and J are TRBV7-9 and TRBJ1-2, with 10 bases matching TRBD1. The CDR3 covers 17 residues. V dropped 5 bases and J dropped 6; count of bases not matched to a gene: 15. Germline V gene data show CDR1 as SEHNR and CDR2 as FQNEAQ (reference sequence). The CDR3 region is CASSLPTGGAVYDGYTF. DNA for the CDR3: TGTGCCAGCAGCCTGCCGACAGGGGGCGCAGTATATGATGGCTACACCTTC.

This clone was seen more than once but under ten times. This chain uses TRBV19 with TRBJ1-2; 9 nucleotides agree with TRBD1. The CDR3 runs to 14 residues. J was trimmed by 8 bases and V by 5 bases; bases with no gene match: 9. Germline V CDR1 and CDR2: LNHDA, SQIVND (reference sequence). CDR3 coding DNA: TGTGCCAGTAGTCCGGACAGGGGAAAGGCGGGCTACACCTTC. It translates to CASSPDRGKAGYTF.

CDR3 sequence reads: CASSFGTGEYEQYF. The CDR3 nucleotides are TGCGCCAGCAGCTTCGGGACAGGGGAATACGAGCAGTACTTC. V and J are TRBV5-1 and TRBJ2-7; 10 nucleotides match TRBD1. Trimming cost V 2 bases and J 4 bases; bases outside gene matches: 3. From germline, CDR1 is SGHRS and CDR2 YFSETQ. This CDR3 has 14 residues.

Here the CDR3 reads CARRGDEQYF. Here the CDR3 DNA reads TGTGCCAGGCGGGGGGACGAGCAGTACTTC. The rearrangement links TRBV19 to TRBJ2-7; TRBD2 agrees at 8 bases. In germline, CDR1 is LNHDA, CDR2 SQIVND (reference sequence). J lost 5 bases, V lost 9 bases, and 0 bases had no gene match. This CDR3 is 10 amino acids long.

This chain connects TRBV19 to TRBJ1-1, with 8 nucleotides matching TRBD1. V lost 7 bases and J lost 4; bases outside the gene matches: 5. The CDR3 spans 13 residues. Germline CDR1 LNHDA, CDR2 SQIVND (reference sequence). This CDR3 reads CASIGQGGTEAFF. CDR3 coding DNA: TGTGCCAGTATCGGACAGGGAGGCACTGAAGCTTTCTTT. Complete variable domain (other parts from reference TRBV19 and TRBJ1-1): DGGITQSPKYLFRKEGQNVTLSCEQNLNHDAMYWYRQDPGQGLRLIYYSQIVNDFQKGDIAEGYSVSREKKESFPLTVTSAQKNPTAFYLCASIGQGGTEAFFGQGTRLTVV.

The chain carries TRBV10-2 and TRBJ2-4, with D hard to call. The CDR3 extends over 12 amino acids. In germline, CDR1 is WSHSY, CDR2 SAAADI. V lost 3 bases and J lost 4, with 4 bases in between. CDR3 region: CASSDMKNIQYF. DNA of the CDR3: TGCGCCAGCAGTGATATGAAAAACATTCAGTACTTC.

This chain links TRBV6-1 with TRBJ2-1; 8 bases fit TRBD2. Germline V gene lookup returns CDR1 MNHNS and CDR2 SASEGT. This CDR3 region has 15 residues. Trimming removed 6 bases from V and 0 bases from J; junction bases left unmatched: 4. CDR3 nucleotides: TGTGCCAGCAGAATAGCGGGGAGCTCCTACAATGAGCAGTTCTTC. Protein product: CASRIAGSSYNEQFF.

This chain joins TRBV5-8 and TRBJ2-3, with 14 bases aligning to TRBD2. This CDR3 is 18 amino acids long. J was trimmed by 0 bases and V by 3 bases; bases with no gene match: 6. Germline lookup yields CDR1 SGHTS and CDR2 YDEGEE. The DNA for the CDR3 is TGTGCCAGCAGCTACGGGACTAGCGGGGGCCGAAGCACAGATACGCAGTATTTT. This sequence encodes CASSYGTSGGRSTDTQYF. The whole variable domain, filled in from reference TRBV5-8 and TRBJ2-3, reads EAGVTQSPTHLIKTRGQQATLRCSPISGHTSVYWYQQALGLGLQFLLWYDEGEERNRGNFPPRFSGRQFPNYSSELNVNALELEDSALYLCASSYGTSGGRSTDTQYFGPGTRLTVL.

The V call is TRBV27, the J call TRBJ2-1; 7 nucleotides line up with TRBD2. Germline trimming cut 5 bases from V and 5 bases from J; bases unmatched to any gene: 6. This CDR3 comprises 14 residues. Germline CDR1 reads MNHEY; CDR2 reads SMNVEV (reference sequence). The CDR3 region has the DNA TGTGCCAGCAGTCTCCGGGACTACAACAATGAGCAGTTCTTC. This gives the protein CASSLRDYNNEQFF.

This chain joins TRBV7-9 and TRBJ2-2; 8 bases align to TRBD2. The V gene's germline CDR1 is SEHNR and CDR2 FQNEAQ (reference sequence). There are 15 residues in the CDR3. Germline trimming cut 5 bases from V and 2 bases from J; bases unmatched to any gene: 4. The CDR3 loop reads CASSRIAGNTGELFF. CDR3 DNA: TGTGCCAGCAGCCGTATAGCGGGAAACACCGGGGAGCTGTTTTTT.

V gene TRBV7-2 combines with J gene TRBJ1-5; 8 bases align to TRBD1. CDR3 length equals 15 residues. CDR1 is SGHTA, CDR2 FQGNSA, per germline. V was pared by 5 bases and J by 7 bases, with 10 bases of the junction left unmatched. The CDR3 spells CASSPQTGTGQPQHF. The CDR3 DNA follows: TGTGCCAGCAGCCCACAGACAGGGACAGGACAGCCCCAGCATTTT.